What follows are 6 T cell receptor beta chains derived from one specimen sequenced in a study of T cell repertoires in cytomegalovirus infection. TCRdb used MiXCR to reprocess the reads, holding one entry per CDR3 protein. Counted here are about 260,000 distinct CDR3 sequences, roughly 10% occurring once; the ten biggest clones make up roughly 16%. The source material was PBMCs. These receptors came from a human donor in good health (CMV status not recorded). Some clones in this sample may be carry-over from other donors' samples.

This clonotype was seen at least ten times. V usage is TRBV7-2 and J usage is TRBJ2-3, with TRBD2 as a possible D gene (7 bases). Germline V CDR1 and CDR2: SGHTA, FQGNSA. V lost 5 bases and J lost 4, with 19 bases in between. The CDR3 length is 16 residues. This chain's CDR3 is CASSRRGGGLADTQYF. CDR3 coding DNA: TGTGCCAGCAGCCGAAGGGGGGGGGGGTTGGCAGATACGCAGTATTTT.

V usage is TRBV7-2 and J usage is TRBJ1-4, with TRBD1 as a possible D gene (5 bases). The V gene lost 5 bases and the J gene lost 2 bases, with 12 bases spanning the gap. CDR1 SGHTA and CDR2 FQGNSA come from the germline V gene. This CDR3 has 15 residues. CDR3: CASSRRQNTNEKLFF. CDR3 nucleotides: TGTGCCAGCAGCAGGCGACAGAACACTAATGAAAAACTGTTTTTT.

This clonotype showed up many times. The rearrangement links TRBV7-2 to TRBJ2-5; either TRBD1 or TRBD2 may supply D (6 bases each). The CDR3 contains 16 residues. Germline V gene data show CDR1 as SGHTA and CDR2 as FQGNSA. Between the trimmed V and J ends, which lost 0 bases and 2 bases, there was a span of 13 bases. CDR3 residues: CASSLAFKGGQETQYF. DNA for the CDR3: TGTGCCAGCAGCTTAGCTTTTAAGGGGGGACAAGAGACCCAGTACTTC.

This clonotype has a count of ten or more. The chain combines TRBV27 with TRBJ1-5; weak D call: TRBD1 (6 bases). This CDR3 spans 14 amino acids. Germline assignment: CDR1 MNHEY and CDR2 SMNVEV (reference sequence). Trimming stripped 3 bases from V and 4 bases from J, with 10 bases between. The CDR3 DNA reads as TGTGCCAGCAGTTTTGAGGGGGATAATCAGCCCCAGCATTTT. This codes for CASSFEGDNQPQHF.

This clonotype has a count of ten or more. The chain has TRBV7-2 and TRBJ1-4; 7 nucleotides align to TRBD1. This CDR3 region has 14 residues. Per germline, CDR1 SGHTA and CDR2 FQGNSA. Trimming at V came to 4 bases and at J to 8 bases, leaving 7 bases not matched to a gene. Here the CDR3 reads CASSSTGPGEKLFF. The CDR3 region has the DNA TGTGCCAGCAGCTCGACAGGGCCTGGAGAAAAACTGTTTTTT.

The genes are TRBV28 and TRBJ1-2, with a tentative D call TRBD1 (6 bases). This CDR3 spans 15 amino acids. Germline-derived CDR1 and CDR2 are MDHEN and SYDVKM. Trimming shortened V by 4 bases and J by 1 base, and 13 bases separated the two germline ends. CDR3 nucleotide sequence: TGTGCCAGCAGTTCACCGGGACATCTTAACTATGGCTACACCTTC. It encodes CASSSPGHLNYGYTF.